A selection of T cell receptor beta chains follows, all from one sample in a study of CD8+CD57+ T cells in acquired aplastic anemia. TCRdb used MiXCR to reprocess the reads, holding one entry per CDR3 protein. The table records around 220,000 distinct CDR3 sequences, roughly 50% of them present only once. What was sequenced was sorted CD4+, CD8+, or CD8+CD57+ T cells (not recorded which) from PBMCs. The receptor source for this set is a human donor with aplastic anemia. The CDR3 runs from the conserved cysteine through the conserved F or W. Each record gives: J gene, V gene, CDR3 protein.

TRBJ2-3	TRBV9	CASSVVSQTTDTQYF
TRBJ1-5	TRBV20-1	CSARNPGQGFQPQHF
TRBJ2-2	TRBV7-9	CASSLHARDTGELFF
TRBJ1-6	TRBV20-1	CSAPDRGNSPLHF
TRBJ1-6	TRBV6-5	CASSYSGRGDSPLHF
TRBJ2-7	TRBV18	CASSATRDSYEQYF
TRBJ2-1	TRBV7-6	CASSYFSGGASYNEQFF
TRBJ1-6	TRBV28	CASSLSDNPLHF
TRBJ1-4	TRBV18	CASSPFKGSEKLFF
TRBJ2-7	TRBV5-1	CASSQDRAVAYEQYF
TRBJ1-2	TRBV7-8	CASSSGQIYNYGYTF
TRBJ1-2	TRBV19	CASSLPLDRGAWGYTF
TRBJ1-6	TRBV10-3	CAISRDSPYNSPLHF
TRBJ2-3	TRBV5-8	CASSSTDSTDTQYF
TRBJ1-2	TRBV10-2	CASTRAARDYGYTF
TRBJ1-1	TRBV5-1	CASSLGGGGGDTEAFF
TRBJ2-7	TRBV7-2	CASSPGTSGGPQYF
TRBJ2-3	TRBV12-3/TRBV12-4	CASRVSTDTQYF